The 27 T cell receptor beta chains presented below share a single source sample, sequenced in a study of blood T cell repertoires in COVID-19. TCRdb keeps only in-frame clones here, not all; method: immunoSEQ multiplex PCR. Of just under 60,000 clones in the sample, approximately 82% were seen once. Source material: peripheral blood. The origin of the receptors is a man older than 75 with acute or convalescent COVID-19.

This chain links TRBV2 with TRBJ1-2, with D possibly being TRBD1 (6 bases). Trimming pared 6 bases from V and 5 bases from J, leaving 10 bases between. Germline CDR1 and CDR2: SNHLY and FYNNEI. CDR3 length equals 12 residues. DNA for the CDR3: TGTGCCAGCAGACAGGGAAATTATGGCTACACCTTC. Its protein is CASRQGNYGYTF.

The chain uses TRBV7-6 and TRBJ1-5, with unresolved D. The CDR3 runs 14 residues. The germline V and J ends were trimmed by 3 bases and 5 bases, with 11 bases remaining between them. The V gene's germline CDR1 is SGHVS and CDR2 FNYEAQ. The DNA of the CDR3 is TGTGCCAGCAGCTTCAATCCGGGAGATCAGCCCCAGCATTTT. It codes for CASSFNPGDQPQHF.

J is TRBJ1-1 and V is TRBV29-1, with 8 bases lining up with TRBD1. CDR1 SQVTM and CDR2 ANQGSEA come from the germline V gene. V gave up 7 bases and J gave up 4 bases; unmatched junction bases: 5. The CDR3 covers 12 residues. CDR3 region: CSGGTGGTEAFF. Written as DNA, the CDR3 is TGCAGCGGTGGGACAGGAGGCACTGAAGCTTTCTTT.

V usage is TRBV7-8 and J usage is TRBJ2-7; 7 bases are shared with TRBD1. The CDR3 extends over 13 amino acids. J was trimmed by 6 bases and V by 4 bases; bases with no gene match: 6. Looked up from germline, CDR1 is SGHVS and CDR2 is FQNEAQ. In DNA form, the CDR3 reads TGTGCCAGCAGCTCACAGGGGTTTGGCGAGCAGTACTTC. This gives the protein CASSSQGFGEQYF.

The gene calls are TRBV7-2 and TRBJ2-7; TRBD1 matches at 7 bases. V gave up 3 bases and J gave up 5 bases; unmatched junction bases: 7. This CDR3 region has 14 residues. Germline V lookup: CDR1 SGHTA, CDR2 FQGNSA. CDR3 DNA: TGTGCCAGCAGCTTTCGACAGGGATCCCACGAGCAGTACTTC. Translating gives CASSFRQGSHEQYF.

The chain has TRBV2 and TRBJ1-1; D call uncertain. Germline CDR1 is SNHLY and CDR2 is FYNNEI. V was trimmed by 10 bases and J by 1 base, leaving 13 bases between them. The CDR3 is 13 residues long. DNA for the CDR3: TGTGCCAACCGCGCGTTAGAGAACACTGAAGCTTTCTTT. Residues: CANRALENTEAFF. Full variable domain (outside the CDR3, taken from reference TRBV2 and TRBJ1-1): EPEVTQTPSHQVTQMGQEVILRCVPISNHLYFYWYRQILGQKVEFLVSFYNNEISEKSEIFDDQFSVERPDGSNFTLKIRSTKLEDSAMYFCANRALENTEAFFGQGTRLTVV.

J is TRBJ1-2 and V is TRBV28, with 10 bases fitting TRBD1. Germline V gene lookup returns CDR1 MDHEN and CDR2 SYDVKM. After removal of 7 bases from V and 5 bases from J, the junction contained 10 bases not matched to a gene. CDR3 length: 15 amino acids. CDR3 amino acids: CASTIGQGVPYGYTF. The CDR3 DNA follows: TGTGCCAGCACCATAGGACAGGGGGTACCGTATGGCTACACCTTC.

The rearrangement joins TRBV9 to TRBJ2-5; perhaps TRBD1 as D (6 bases). The V end lost 3 bases, the J end lost 5 bases, and 14 bases lay between the germline ends. CDR3 length: 14 residues. The V gene's germline CDR1 is SGDLS and CDR2 YYNGEE. The CDR3 sequence: CASSGNRVGETQYF. CDR3 DNA sequence: TGTGCCAGCAGCGGCAACAGGGTAGGGGAGACCCAGTACTTC.

The V and J genes are TRBV30 and TRBJ2-7; D remains unclear. Per the germline V gene, CDR1 is GTSNPN and CDR2 is SVGIG (reference sequence). The CDR3 contains 11 residues. V lost 0 bases and J 12 bases, leaving 12 bases between the germline ends. The CDR3 DNA reads as TGTGCCTGGAGTGTAGGTTCTTCGGGGTACTTC. Its translation is CAWSVGSSGYF.

The chain combines TRBV30 with TRBJ1-1; D may be TRBD1 (6 bases). The CDR3 sequence is 13 residues long. Deletions cut 3 bases from V and 5 bases from J, with 13 bases between. The germline CDR1 and CDR2 sequences are GTSNPN and SVGIG (reference sequence). As DNA, the CDR3 is TGTGCCTGGAGCTTAGACAGGCGGACTGAAGCTTTCTTT. Translated: CAWSLDRRTEAFF.

The chain uses TRBV4-1 and TRBJ2-2, with 8 bases matching TRBD1. The germline V gene has CDR1 MGHRA and CDR2 YSYEKL. V shed 4 bases, J shed 4 bases, and the junction held 11 bases outside the gene matches. The CDR3 sequence is 17 residues long. The CDR3 loop is CASSLTGGTRGTGELFF. In DNA form, the CDR3 reads TGCGCCAGCAGCCTAACAGGGGGAACCCGCGGCACCGGGGAGCTGTTTTTT.

The chain couples TRBV19 to TRBJ1-2, with 9 nucleotides matching TRBD1. The germline V gene has CDR1 LNHDA and CDR2 SQIVND (reference sequence). The trim removed 5 bases at V and 7 bases at J, leaving 5 bases unmatched. This CDR3 has 13 residues. The CDR3 region is CASSATGGSGYTF. The CDR3 bases are TGTGCCAGTAGTGCCACAGGGGGCTCTGGCTACACCTTC.

To note about this clone: An end of the junction does not agree with germline; a read error may underlie this. This rearrangement joins TRBV11-3 to TRBJ2-7, with D tentatively TRBD2 (6 bases). Germline V gene lookup returns CDR1 SGHNT and CDR2 YENEEA. This CDR3 spans 14 amino acids. The CDR3 reads CASSVEGLKDEQYF. CDR3 sequence (DNA): TGTGCCAGCAGCGTAGAGGGACTGAAGGACGAGCAGTACTTC.

V usage is TRBV2 and J usage is TRBJ1-2, with TRBD1 matching over 7 bases. V was clipped by 5 bases and J by 6 bases; unmatched bases: 6. Germline assignment: CDR1 SNHLY and CDR2 FYNNEI. The CDR3 extends over 13 amino acids. The CDR3: CASSLRTGDGYTF. CDR3 sequence (DNA): TGTGCCAGCAGTTTACGTACAGGGGATGGCTACACCTTC.

V and J are TRBV6-6 and TRBJ2-1, with 10 bases fitting TRBD2. CDR3 size: 16 residues. Looked up from germline, CDR1 is MNHNY and CDR2 is SVGAGI (reference sequence). Unmatched junction bases numbered 13, after V lost 7 bases and J lost 7 bases. DNA for the CDR3: TGTGCCAGCACCTTAGCTGGGACTAGCGTTTCAAATGAGCAGTTCTTC. Translated, it gives CASTLAGTSVSNEQFF.

This chain uses TRBV24-1 with TRBJ2-1, with 8 bases that match TRBD2. V shed 3 bases and J 6 bases; nucleotides not matched to a gene: 3. The germline V gene has CDR1 KGHDR and CDR2 SFDVKD. This CDR3 has 14 amino acids. CDR3 protein: CATSDRGGINEQFF. In nucleotides, the CDR3 is TGTGCCACCAGTGATCGGGGGGGAATCAATGAGCAGTTCTTC.

The chain is built from TRBV3-1 (or the pseudogene TRBV3-2) and TRBJ2-3; 7 nucleotides agree with TRBD2. This CDR3 is built from 13 residues. Germline V gene sequence: CDR1 LGHDT, CDR2 YNNKEL (reference sequence). The ends lost 4 bases at V and 14 bases at J; junction bases unmatched: 12. The CDR3 loop reads CASSPSGPNTRYF. The DNA of the CDR3 is TGTGCCAGCAGCCCTAGCGGACCCAACACACGGTATTTT.

The gene calls are TRBV3-1 (or the pseudogene TRBV3-2) and TRBJ1-3; D is undetermined. This CDR3 spans 16 amino acids. Germline V gene data show CDR1 as LGHDT and CDR2 as YNNKEL (reference sequence). V lost 1 base and J 3 bases, leaving 13 bases between the germline ends. The CDR3 DNA sequence: TGTGCCAGCAGCCAAGTTGTTTCGTATAGTGGAAACACCATATATTTT. Translation gives CASSQVVSYSGNTIYF.

The chain employs TRBV6-1 and TRBJ2-1, with 11 positions matching TRBD2. Losses at the gene ends were 3 bases for V and 10 bases for J; bases not matched to a gene: 5. This CDR3 contains 14 residues. Germline V CDR1 and CDR2: MNHNS, SASEGT. The CDR3 is CASSEGTSGPEQFF. CDR3 nucleotides: TGTGCCAGCAGTGAGGGGACTAGCGGACCGGAGCAGTTCTTC.

The genes are TRBV7-3 and TRBJ2-7; no clear D gene. The germline CDR1 and CDR2 sequences are SGHTA and FQGTGA. The CDR3 extends over 13 amino acids. The ends were cut back, 1 base at V and 3 bases at J, with 7 bases in the middle. The CDR3 coding sequence is TGTGCCAGCAGCTTAAATCAGTACTACGAGCAGTACTTC. It specifies CASSLNQYYEQYF.

The V call is TRBV7-9, the J call TRBJ1-4; 9 nucleotides agree with TRBD1. The CDR3 length is 16 residues. V lost 5 bases, J lost 8 bases, and 12 bases stayed unmatched. Per germline, CDR1 SEHNR and CDR2 FQNEAQ (reference sequence). CDR3 residues: CASSPRTGGAGEKLFF. The CDR3 coding sequence is TGTGCCAGCAGCCCGCGAACAGGGGGCGCCGGGGAAAAACTGTTTTTT.

J is TRBJ2-7 and V is TRBV2; 8 bases align to TRBD1. Losses at the gene ends were 10 bases for V and 3 bases for J; bases not matched to a gene: 8. Germline CDR1 is SNHLY and CDR2 is FYNNEI. The CDR3 extends over 13 amino acids. As DNA, the CDR3 is TGTGCCACGACAGGGGTTAACAGCTACGAGCAGTACTTC. Translation gives CATTGVNSYEQYF.

This clone was observed a handful of times. The chain uses TRBV6-1 and TRBJ2-7, with D possibly TRBD1 on 6 matching bases. This CDR3 comprises 14 residues. Germline CDR1 is MNHNS and CDR2 is SASEGT. The V end lost 2 bases, the J end lost 0 bases, and 8 bases lay between the germline ends. The chain's CDR3 is CASSERGISYEQYF. Written as DNA, the CDR3 is TGTGCCAGCAGTGAAAGGGGGATCTCCTACGAGCAGTACTTC.

The CDR3 DNA reads as TGTGCCAGCAGCCCACGGGGGGGGGCTAGCGGAACCTACGAGCAGTACTTC. The encoded protein is CASSPRGGASGTYEQYF. The chain employs TRBV7-2 and TRBJ2-7; 8 nucleotides match TRBD2. V lost 5 bases and J lost 2; bases outside the gene matches: 14. The CDR3 sequence is 17 residues long. CDR1 SGHTA and CDR2 FQGNSA come from the germline V gene.

The chain uses TRBV7-2 and TRBJ1-5; TRBD1 might be the D (5 bases). The CDR3 extends over 13 amino acids. Trimming stripped 6 bases from V and 3 bases from J, with 9 bases between. The germline V gene has CDR1 SGHTA and CDR2 FQGNSA. The chain's CDR3 is CASRQGNNQPQHF. The DNA for the CDR3 is TGTGCCAGCAGGCAGGGTAACAATCAGCCCCAGCATTTT.

V and J are TRBV9 and TRBJ1-1, with D maybe TRBD1 (5 bases). From germline, CDR1 is SGDLS and CDR2 YYNGEE. Between the trimmed V and J ends, which lost 0 bases and 4 bases, there was a span of 10 bases. The CDR3 loop spans 14 amino acids. The CDR3: CASSVAWGGTEAFF. In nucleotides, the CDR3 is TGTGCCAGCAGCGTAGCCTGGGGCGGCACTGAAGCTTTCTTT.

The chain has TRBV5-6 and TRBJ1-1, with D hard to call. Germline V lookup: CDR1 SGHDT, CDR2 YYEEEE. Trimming left V 3 bases short and J 11 bases short, with 17 bases between. This CDR3 region has 13 residues. CDR3 nucleotide sequence: TGTGCCAGCAGCTCCTTGCCAACGGGTTTCGCTTTCTTT. Protein product: CASSSLPTGFAFF.